This T cell receptor (beta chain) was sequenced in a study of cytomegalovirus exposure and HLA in healthy donors. At the level of the study: Of a few hundred genotyped donors, about 80% clustered with self-reported Caucasian donors.

The primer mix had 60 Vbeta and 13 Jbeta primers. The table came from immunoSEQ multiplex PCR; TCRdb's copy has only in-frame clones and leaves some out. The table lists about 120,000 clones, about four fifths of them singletons. Comment on this clone: Its matching antigen is unknown.

Germline V gives CDR1 GTSNPN, CDR2 SVGIG (reference sequence). V dropped 0 bases and J dropped 5; count of bases not matched to a gene: 3. The length of the CDR3 is 13 residues. Study-level results: Association of a missense DCLRE1C variant with TCR beta V- and J-gene trimming was reported in a later analysis. The study labeled around 160 TCR beta chains cytomegalovirus-associated.

The V gene is TRBV30, the J gene TRBJ1-1, with 7 bases lining up with TRBD1. This TCR derives from a female donor in good health and CMV-seropositive. Sequencing was done on a sample of PBMCs. The DNA for the CDR3 is TGTGCCTGGAGTGTACAGGGGTGGACTGAAGCTTTCTTT. This codes for CAWSVQGWTEAFF.